The subject of this entry is one TCR beta chain. These data originate in a study of metastatic and nonmetastatic thyroid tumors. The CDR3 has 15 amino acids. Germline values: CDR1 SNHLY, CDR2 FYNNEI. The J segment lost 1 base and the V segment lost 2 bases, leaving 3 bases of the junction unmatched. Patients underwent thyroid surgery, and none had received any treatment before it. Through MiXCR, TCRdb re-clonotyped the PCR reads. Of roughly 27,000 clones listed, 20% to 25% are singletons. The material sequenced was blood. V is TRBV2 and J is TRBJ2-3, with 7 bases identical to TRBD2. This receptor was identified in a female donor with papillary thyroid cancer or a benign thyroid nodule (not recorded which). Some clones in this sample may be carry-over from other donors' samples. The DNA of the CDR3 is TGTGCCAGCAGTGAACTAAGCGGGGGCACAGATACGCAGTATTTT. Amino acids: CASSELSGGTDTQYF.